This T cell receptor (beta chain) was sequenced in a study of PD-1 blockade in classical Hodgkin lymphoma (dated by TCRdb to the early 2020s). The study in broad terms: To define a peripheral blood immune signature of response to PD-1 blockade in classical Hodgkin lymphoma, the study combined TCR beta sequencing with CyTOF. The investigation overall reported the following: The study was limited to a single clinical trial cohort, and causes of repertoire differences, possibly disease activity or prior therapy, remained undefined. Newly diagnosed patients were reported to have lower baseline TCR diversity than healthy donors, and relapsed/refractory patients were reported to have lower baseline TCR diversity still.

With regard to this clone: What this receptor recognizes is not known. Within one base of it there is no much larger clone, and no base qualities were kept.

What this sample's time point label stands for: newly diagnosed, previously untreated cHL patient sample. As a comparison group for the relapsed/refractory trial patients, PBMCs from patients with newly diagnosed, previously untreated classical Hodgkin lymphoma were sequenced. Peripheral blood was collected in 8 mL Vacutainer Cell Preparation Tubes, from which PBMCs were isolated by centrifugation and then cryopreserved. The CDR3 measures 15 amino acids from cysteine to phenylalanine. Solely the CDR3 DNA is kept, with 45 bases framed from the first base. V ends up 4 bases short and J 3 bases short, with an unmatched junction base count of 9. From a lookup of the germline V gene, CDR1 and CDR2 are SGDLS and YYNGEE. The Qiagen DNeasy kit was used to extract genomic DNA from unsorted PBMCs and from the negatively selected CD4+ and CD8+ fractions. TCR beta CDR3 regions were amplified by immunoSEQ multiplex PCR using primers annealing to V and J segments. A synthetic immune receptor repertoire was used to minimize amplification bias, and any residual bias was removed computationally once sequencing was done. The study's processing was this. Repertoire diversity was quantified as the Shannon entropy index using custom Python scripts. Unsorted, CD4+ and CD8+ repertoires were examined separately, except in combined analyses, for which CD4+ and CD8+ sequences were merged in silico. The table comes from immuneACCESS by way of TCRdb, which keeps in-frame sequences with V and J called. Part of the clones is missing from these tables; in studies checked, under half for an unresolved V gene and the rest for unknown reasons. The V and J calls and the clone size are those of that table, but D and trimming were determined from the DNA. For this sample there are about 22,000 clones; approximately 94% appear just once. The ten largest clones capture roughly 6% of the sample.

This TCR was recovered from a human donor with classical Hodgkin lymphoma. The chain employs TRBV9 and TRBJ1-2; 7 bases in the junction line up with TRBD1. The specimen was peripheral blood mononuclear cells (PBMCs). In nucleotide form, the sequence is TGTGCCAGCAGCCCAACAGGGGTAGAGGACTATGGCTACACCTTC. Its product reads: CASSPTGVEDYGYTF. Beyond the CDR3, the reference TRBV9 and TRBJ1-2 genes provide the residues; the full variable domain reads: DSGVTQTPKHLITATGQRVTLRCSPRSGDLSVYWYQQSLDQGLQFLIQYYNGEERAKGNILERFSAQQFPDLHSELNLSSLELGDSALYFCASSPTGVEDYGYTFGSGTRLTVV.